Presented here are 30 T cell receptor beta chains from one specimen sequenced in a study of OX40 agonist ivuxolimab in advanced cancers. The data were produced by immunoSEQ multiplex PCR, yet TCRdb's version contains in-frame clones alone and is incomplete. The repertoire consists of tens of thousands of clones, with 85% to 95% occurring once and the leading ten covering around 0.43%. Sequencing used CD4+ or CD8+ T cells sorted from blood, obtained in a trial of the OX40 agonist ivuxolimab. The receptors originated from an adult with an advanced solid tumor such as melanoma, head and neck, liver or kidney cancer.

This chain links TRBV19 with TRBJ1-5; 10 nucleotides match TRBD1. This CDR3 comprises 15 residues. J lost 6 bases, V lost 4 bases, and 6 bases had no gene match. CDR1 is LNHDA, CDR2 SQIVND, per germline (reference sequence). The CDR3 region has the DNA TGTGCCAGTAGTACCCCGGGACAGGGGACTCAGCCCCAGCATTTT. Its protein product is CASSTPGQGTQPQHF.

The CDR3 sequence is CASSSFSSYEQYF. In DNA form, the CDR3 reads TGTGCCAGCAGCTCCTTTAGCTCCTACGAGCAGTACTTC. This sequence joins TRBV5-4 and TRBJ2-7, with unresolved D. Germline CDR1 reads SGHNT; CDR2 reads YYREEE (reference sequence). The CDR3 spans 13 residues. The V gene lost 3 bases and the J gene lost 0 bases, with 7 bases spanning the gap.

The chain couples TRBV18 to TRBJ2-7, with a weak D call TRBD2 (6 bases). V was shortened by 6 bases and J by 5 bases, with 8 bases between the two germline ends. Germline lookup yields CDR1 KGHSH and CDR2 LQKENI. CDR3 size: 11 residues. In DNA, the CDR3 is TGTGCCAGCTCCCGGAGGGACGAGCAGTACTTC. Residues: CASSRRDEQYF.

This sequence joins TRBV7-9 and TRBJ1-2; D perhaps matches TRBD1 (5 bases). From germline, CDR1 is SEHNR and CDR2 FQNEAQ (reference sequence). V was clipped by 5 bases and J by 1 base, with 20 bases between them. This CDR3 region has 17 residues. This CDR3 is CASSTLEVWGDNYGYTF. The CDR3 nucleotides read TGTGCCAGCAGCACCCTCGAGGTGTGGGGCGATAACTATGGCTACACCTTC.

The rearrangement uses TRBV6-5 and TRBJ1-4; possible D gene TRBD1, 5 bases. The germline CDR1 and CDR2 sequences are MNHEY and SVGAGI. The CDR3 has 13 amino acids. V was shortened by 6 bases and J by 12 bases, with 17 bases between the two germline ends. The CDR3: CASSQGPRGELFF. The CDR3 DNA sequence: TGTGCCAGCAGCCAGGGACCCCGCGGGGAACTGTTTTTT.

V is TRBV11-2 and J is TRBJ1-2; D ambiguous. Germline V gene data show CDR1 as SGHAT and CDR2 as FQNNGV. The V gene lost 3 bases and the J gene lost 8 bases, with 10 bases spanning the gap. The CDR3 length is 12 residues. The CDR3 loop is CASSFWRQGYTF. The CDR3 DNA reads TGTGCCAGCAGCTTTTGGCGGCAAGGCTACACCTTC.

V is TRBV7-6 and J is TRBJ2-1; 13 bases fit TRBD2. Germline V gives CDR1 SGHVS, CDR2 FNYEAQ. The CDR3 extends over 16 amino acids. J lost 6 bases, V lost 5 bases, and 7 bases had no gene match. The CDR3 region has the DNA TGTGCCAGCAGCGAGCCCGGACTAGCGGGGGTCAATGAGCAGTTCTTC. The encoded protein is CASSEPGLAGVNEQFF.

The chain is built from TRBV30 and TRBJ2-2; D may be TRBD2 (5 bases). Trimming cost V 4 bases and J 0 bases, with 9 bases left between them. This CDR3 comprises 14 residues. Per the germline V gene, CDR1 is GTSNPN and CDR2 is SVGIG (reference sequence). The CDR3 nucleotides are TGTGCCTGGAAGCGGATGGCGAACACCGGGGAGCTGTTTTTT. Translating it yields CAWKRMANTGELFF.

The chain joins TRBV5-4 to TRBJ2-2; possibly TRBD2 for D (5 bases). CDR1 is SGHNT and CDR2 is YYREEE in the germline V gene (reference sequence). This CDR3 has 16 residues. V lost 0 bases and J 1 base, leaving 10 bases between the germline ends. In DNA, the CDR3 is TGTGCCAGCAGCTTGGATTCGGGGTTGAACACCGGGGAGCTGTTTTTT. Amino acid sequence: CASSLDSGLNTGELFF.

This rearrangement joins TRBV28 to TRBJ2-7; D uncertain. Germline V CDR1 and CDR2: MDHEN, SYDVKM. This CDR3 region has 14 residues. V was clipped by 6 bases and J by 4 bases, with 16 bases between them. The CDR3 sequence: CASSPVGRRYEQYF. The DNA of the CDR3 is TGTGCCAGCAGCCCCGTTGGCAGGCGGTACGAGCAGTACTTC.

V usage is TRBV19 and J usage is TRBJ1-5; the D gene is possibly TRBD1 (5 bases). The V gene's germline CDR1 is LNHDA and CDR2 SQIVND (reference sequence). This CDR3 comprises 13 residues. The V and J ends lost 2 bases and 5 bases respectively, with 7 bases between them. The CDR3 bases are TGTGCCAGTAGTATATGGGGGGATCAGCCCCAGCATTTT. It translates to CASSIWGDQPQHF.

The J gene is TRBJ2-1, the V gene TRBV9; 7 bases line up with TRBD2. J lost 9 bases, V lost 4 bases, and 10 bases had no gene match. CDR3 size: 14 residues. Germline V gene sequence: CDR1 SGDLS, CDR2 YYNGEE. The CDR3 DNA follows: TGTGCCAGCAGCAGATCCGCGCCGGGAGGTGAGCAGTTCTTC. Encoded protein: CASSRSAPGGEQFF.

In DNA, the CDR3 is TGTGCCAGCAATCTTAAGTCCGGGACAGGGGGCGTAGGCTACGAGCAGTACTTC. Translation: CASNLKSGTGGVGYEQYF. The V gene is TRBV2, the J gene TRBJ2-7; the match to TRBD1 covers 12 bases. The length of the CDR3 is 18 residues. The J segment lost 3 bases and the V segment lost 7 bases, leaving 16 bases of the junction unmatched. Per germline, CDR1 SNHLY and CDR2 FYNNEI.

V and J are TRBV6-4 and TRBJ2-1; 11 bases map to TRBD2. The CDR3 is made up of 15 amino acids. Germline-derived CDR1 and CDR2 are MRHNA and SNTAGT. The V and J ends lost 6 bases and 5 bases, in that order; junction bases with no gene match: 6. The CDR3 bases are TGTGCCAGCAGAACTAGCGGGGGATTTAACAATGAGCAGTTCTTC. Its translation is CASRTSGGFNNEQFF.

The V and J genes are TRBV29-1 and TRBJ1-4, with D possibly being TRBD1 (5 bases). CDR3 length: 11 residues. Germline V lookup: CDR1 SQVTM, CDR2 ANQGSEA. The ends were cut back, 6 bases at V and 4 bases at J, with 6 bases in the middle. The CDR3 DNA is TGCAGCGTGGGGGATAATGAAAAACTGTTTTTT. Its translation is CSVGDNEKLFF. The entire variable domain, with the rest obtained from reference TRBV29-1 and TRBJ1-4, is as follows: SAVISQKPSRDICQRGTSLTIQCQVDSQVTMMFWYRQQPGQSLTLIATANQGSEATYESGFVIDKFPISRPNLTFSTLTVSNMSPEDSSIYLCSVGDNEKLFFGSGTQLSVL.

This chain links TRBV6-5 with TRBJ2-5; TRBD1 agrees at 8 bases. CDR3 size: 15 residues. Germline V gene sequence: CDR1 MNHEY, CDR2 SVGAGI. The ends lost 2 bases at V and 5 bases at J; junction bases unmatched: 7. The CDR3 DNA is TGTGCCAGCAGTTACCCACACCGGACAGGGGAGACCCAGTACTTC. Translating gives CASSYPHRTGETQYF.

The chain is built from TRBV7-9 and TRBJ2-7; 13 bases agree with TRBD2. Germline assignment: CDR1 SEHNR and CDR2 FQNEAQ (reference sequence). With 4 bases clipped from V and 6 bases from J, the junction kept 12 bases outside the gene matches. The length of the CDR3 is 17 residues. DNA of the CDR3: TGTGCCAGCAGCTGGCACGGACTAGCGGGAGAGGAGGGCGAGCAGTACTTC. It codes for CASSWHGLAGEEGEQYF.

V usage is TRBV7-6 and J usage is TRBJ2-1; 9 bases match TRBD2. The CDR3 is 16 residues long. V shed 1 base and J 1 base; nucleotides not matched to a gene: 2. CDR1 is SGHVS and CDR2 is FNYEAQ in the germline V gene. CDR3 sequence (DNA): TGTGCCAGCAGCTTAGGACTAGCGGCGTCCTACAATGAGCAGTTCTTC. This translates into CASSLGLAASYNEQFF.

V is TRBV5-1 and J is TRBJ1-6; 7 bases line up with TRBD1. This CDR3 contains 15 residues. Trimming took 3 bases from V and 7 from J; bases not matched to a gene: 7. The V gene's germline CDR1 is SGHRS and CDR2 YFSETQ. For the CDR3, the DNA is TGCGCCAGCAGCTCCCTCGGGACAGACAATTCACCCCTCCACTTT. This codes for CASSSLGTDNSPLHF.

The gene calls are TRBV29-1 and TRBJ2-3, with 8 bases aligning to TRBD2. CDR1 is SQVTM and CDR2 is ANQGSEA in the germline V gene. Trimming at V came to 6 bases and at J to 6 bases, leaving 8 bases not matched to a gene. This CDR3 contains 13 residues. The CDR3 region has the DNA TGCAGCGTCTCTAGCGGGCCGGCGGATACGCAGTATTTT. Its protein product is CSVSSGPADTQYF.

Written as DNA, the CDR3 is TGTGCTCTCCAACGGACAGGGACCACTGAAGCTTTCTTT. Amino acid sequence: CALQRTGTTEAFF. The rearrangement uses TRBV6-1 and TRBJ1-1, with TRBD1 matching over 8 bases. CDR1 MNHNS and CDR2 SASEGT come from the germline V gene. This CDR3 spans 13 amino acids.

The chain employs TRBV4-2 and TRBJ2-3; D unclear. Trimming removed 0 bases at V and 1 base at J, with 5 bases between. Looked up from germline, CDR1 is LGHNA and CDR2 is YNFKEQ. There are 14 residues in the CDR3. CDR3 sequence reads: CASSQDYRTDTQYF. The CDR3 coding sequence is TGTGCCAGCAGCCAAGACTATCGCACAGATACGCAGTATTTT.

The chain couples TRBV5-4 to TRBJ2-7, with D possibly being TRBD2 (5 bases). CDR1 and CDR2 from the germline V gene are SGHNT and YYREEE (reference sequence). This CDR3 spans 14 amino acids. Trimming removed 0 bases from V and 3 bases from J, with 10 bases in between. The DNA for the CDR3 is TGTGCCAGCAGCTTGGTTCAGCGGAACTACGAGCAGTACTTC. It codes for CASSLVQRNYEQYF.

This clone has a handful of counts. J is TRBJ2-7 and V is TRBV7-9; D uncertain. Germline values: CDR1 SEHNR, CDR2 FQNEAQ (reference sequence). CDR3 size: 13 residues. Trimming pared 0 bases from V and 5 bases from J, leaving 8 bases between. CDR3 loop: CASSLADLDEQYF. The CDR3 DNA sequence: TGTGCCAGCAGCTTAGCGGATTTGGACGAGCAGTACTTC.

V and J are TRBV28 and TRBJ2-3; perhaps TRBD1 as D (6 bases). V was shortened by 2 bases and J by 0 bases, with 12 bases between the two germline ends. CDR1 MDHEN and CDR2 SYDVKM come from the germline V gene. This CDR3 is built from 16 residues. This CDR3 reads CASSLAKGVSTDTQYF. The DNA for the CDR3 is TGTGCCAGCAGTTTAGCTAAGGGGGTAAGCACAGATACGCAGTATTTT.

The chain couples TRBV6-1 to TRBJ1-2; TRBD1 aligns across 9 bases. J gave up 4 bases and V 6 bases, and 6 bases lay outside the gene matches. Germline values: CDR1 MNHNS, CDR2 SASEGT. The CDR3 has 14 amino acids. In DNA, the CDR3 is TGTGCCAGCAGGGATACAGGGGGCGGCTATGGCTACACCTTC. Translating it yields CASRDTGGGYGYTF.

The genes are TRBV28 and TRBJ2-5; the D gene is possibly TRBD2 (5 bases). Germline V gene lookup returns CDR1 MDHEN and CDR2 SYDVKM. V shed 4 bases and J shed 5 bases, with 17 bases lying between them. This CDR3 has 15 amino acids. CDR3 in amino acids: CASSSPSSIRETQYF. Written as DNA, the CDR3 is TGTGCCAGCAGTTCCCCTAGCTCAATCCGGGAGACCCAGTACTTC.

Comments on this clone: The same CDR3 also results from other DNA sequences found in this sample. The CDR3 is CASSEAPAVYGYTF. The CDR3 region has the DNA TGTGCCAGCAGTGAAGCCCCAGCAGTCTATGGCTACACCTTC. The chain combines TRBV6-1 with TRBJ1-2; D is ambiguous. This CDR3 contains 14 residues. The germline gives CDR1 MNHNS, CDR2 SASEGT. Trimming shortened V by 0 bases and J by 4 bases, and 9 bases separated the two germline ends.

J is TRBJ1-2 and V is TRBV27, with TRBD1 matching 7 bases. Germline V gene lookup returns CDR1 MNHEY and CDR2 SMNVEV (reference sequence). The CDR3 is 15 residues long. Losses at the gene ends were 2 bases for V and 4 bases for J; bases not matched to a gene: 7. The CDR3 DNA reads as TGTGCCAGCAGTTTAGTGAAGGGGGCCGTCTATGGCTACACCTTC. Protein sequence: CASSLVKGAVYGYTF.

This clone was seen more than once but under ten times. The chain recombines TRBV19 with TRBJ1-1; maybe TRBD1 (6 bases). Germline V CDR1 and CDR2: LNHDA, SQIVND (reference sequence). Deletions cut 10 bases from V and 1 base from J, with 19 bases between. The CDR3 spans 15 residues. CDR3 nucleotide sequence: TGTGCCATTACGCGGACAGTCATGCAGAACACTGAAGCTTTCTTT. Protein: CAITRTVMQNTEAFF.